This T cell receptor (beta chain) was sequenced in a study of blood T cell repertoires in COVID-19. Overall study: Sites across the United States, Italy and Spain contributed samples from acute and convalescent COVID-19. The cDNA or gDNA used as material had been derived from T cells, B-cell-depleted T cells, or PBMCs.

Authors' methods: For nucleated cells, counts were estimated from reference gene primer amplification. The assay was immunoSEQ multiplex PCR, and TCRdb's table has in-frame clones only and misses some. The DNA was the basis for D and trimming; V, J and clone size are from that table. This table has 250,000 or so clones, 89% appearing once. With V trimmed by 2 bases and J by 5 bases, 6 bases remained unmatched. Germline V CDR1 and CDR2: SGHDT, YYEEEE. There are 14 residues in the CDR3. Sequenced material: peripheral blood. The rearrangement joins TRBV5-6 to TRBJ1-1, with 7 bases aligning to TRBD1. This sequence was found in a middle-aged woman who had recovered from COVID-19. CDR3 protein: CASSFEGARTEAFF. The CDR3 bases are TGTGCCAGCAGCTTCGAGGGGGCTCGAACTGAAGCTTTCTTT.